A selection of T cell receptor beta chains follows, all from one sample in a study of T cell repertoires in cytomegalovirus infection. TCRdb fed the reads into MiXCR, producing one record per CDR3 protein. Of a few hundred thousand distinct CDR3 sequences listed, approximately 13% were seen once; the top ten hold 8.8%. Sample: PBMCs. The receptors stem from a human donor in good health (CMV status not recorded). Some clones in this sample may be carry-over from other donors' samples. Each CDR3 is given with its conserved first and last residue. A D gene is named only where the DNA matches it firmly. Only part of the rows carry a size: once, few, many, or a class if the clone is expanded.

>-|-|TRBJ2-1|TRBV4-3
CASSQDRGPPTMKQFF
TGCGCCAGCAGCCAAGATCGCGGTCCACCTACAATGAAGCAGTTCTTC
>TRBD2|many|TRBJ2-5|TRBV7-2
CASSLGIAGHQETQYF
TGTGCCAGCAGCTTAGGTATAGCGGGGCACCAAGAGACCCAGTACTTC
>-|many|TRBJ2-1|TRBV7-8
CASSLPFGNNEQFF
TGTGCCAGCAGCTTACCGTTCGGAAACAATGAGCAGTTCTTC
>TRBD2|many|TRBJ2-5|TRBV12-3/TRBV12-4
CASTKAGEETQYF
TGTGCCAGCACCAAAGCGGGGGAGGAGACCCAGTACTTC
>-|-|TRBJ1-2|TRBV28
CASSYRGAGYGYTF
TGTGCCAGCAGCTATAGGGGAGCAGGCTATGGCTACACCTTC
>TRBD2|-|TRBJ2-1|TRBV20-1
CSAPTRLAGSYNEQFF
TGCAGTGCTCCGACCCGACTAGCGGGATCCTACAATGAGCAGTTCTTC
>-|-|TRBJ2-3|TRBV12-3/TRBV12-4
CASSFGAATDTQYF
TGTGCCAGCAGTTTTGGGGCGGCGACAGATACGCAGTATTTT
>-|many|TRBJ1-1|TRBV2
CASQGRGRAFF
TGTGCCAGCCAGGGTCGGGGGAGAGCTTTCTTT
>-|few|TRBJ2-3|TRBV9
CASSGADLSYTDTQYF
TGTGCCAGCAGCGGGGCGGACTTATCTTACACAGATACGCAGTATTTT
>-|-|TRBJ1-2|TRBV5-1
CASSSPPGAAGYGYTF
TGCGCCAGCAGCTCACCTCCGGGCGCGGCAGGCTATGGCTACACCTTC
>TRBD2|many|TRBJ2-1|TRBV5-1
CASSWGLAGTNEQFF
TGCGCCAGCAGCTGGGGGCTAGCGGGGACCAATGAGCAGTTCTTC
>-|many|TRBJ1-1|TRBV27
CASSSRMNPEAFF
TGTGCCAGCAGTTCACGGATGAACCCTGAAGCTTTCTTT
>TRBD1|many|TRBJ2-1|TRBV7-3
CASSPGTVAYNEQFF
TGTGCCAGCAGCCCGGGGACAGTTGCCTACAATGAGCAGTTCTTC
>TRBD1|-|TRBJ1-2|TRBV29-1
CSATGTGGYTF
TGCAGCGCCACAGGGACAGGCGGCTACACCTTC
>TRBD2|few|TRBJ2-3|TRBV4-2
CASSQGRSGGADTQYF
TGTGCCAGCAGCCAAGGCAGGAGCGGGGGCGCAGATACGCAGTATTTT
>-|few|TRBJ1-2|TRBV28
CASSSGFGNYGYTF
TGTGCCAGCAGTTCAGGGTTTGGGAACTATGGCTACACCTTC
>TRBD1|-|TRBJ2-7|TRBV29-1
CSVWDRPEQYF
TGCAGCGTTTGGGACAGACCTGAGCAGTACTTC
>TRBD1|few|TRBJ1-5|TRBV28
CASRTGTGENQPQHF
TGTGCCAGCAGAACCGGGACAGGGGAAAATCAGCCCCAGCATTTT
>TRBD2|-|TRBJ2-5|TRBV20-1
CSALRTSGRGETQYF
TGCAGTGCCCTTCGGACTAGCGGGAGGGGTGAGACCCAGTACTTC
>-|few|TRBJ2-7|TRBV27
CASSFAGQWDEGEQYF
TGTGCCAGCAGTTTTGCAGGACAGTGGGACGAAGGGGAGCAGTACTTC
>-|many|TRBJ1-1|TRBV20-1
CSAWVRGRAMNTEAFF
TGCAGTGCATGGGTACGGGGCAGAGCTATGAACACTGAAGCTTTCTTT
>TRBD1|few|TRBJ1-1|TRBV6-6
CASSYSTGLDTEAFF
TGTGCCAGCAGTTACTCGACAGGGCTGGACACTGAAGCTTTCTTT
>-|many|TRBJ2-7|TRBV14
CASSQGPGLWQYF
TGTGCCAGCAGCCAAGGTCCGGGATTATGGCAGTACTTC